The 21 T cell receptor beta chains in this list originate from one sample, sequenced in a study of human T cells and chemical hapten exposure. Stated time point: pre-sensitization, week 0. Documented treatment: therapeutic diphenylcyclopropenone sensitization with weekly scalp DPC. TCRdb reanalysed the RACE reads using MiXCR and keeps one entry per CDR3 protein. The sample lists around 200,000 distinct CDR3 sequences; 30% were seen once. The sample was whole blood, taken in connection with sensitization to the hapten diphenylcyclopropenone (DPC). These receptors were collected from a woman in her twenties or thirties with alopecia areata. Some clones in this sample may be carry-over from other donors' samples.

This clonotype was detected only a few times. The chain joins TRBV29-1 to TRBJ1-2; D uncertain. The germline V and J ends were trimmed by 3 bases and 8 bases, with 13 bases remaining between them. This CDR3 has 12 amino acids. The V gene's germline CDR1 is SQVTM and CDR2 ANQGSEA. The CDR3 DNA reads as TGCAGCGTTGAGCGGTGGCTAAGAGGCTACACCTTC. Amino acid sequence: CSVERWLRGYTF.

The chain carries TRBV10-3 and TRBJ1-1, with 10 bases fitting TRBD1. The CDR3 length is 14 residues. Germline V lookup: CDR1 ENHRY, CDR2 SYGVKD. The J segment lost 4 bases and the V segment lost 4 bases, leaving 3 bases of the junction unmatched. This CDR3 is CAISGQGAPTEAFF. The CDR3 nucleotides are TGTGCCATCAGTGGACAGGGGGCGCCCACTGAAGCTTTCTTT.

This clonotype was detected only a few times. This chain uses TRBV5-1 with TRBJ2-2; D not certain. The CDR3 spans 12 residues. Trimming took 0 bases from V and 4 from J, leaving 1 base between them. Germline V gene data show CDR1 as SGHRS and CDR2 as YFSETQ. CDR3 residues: CASSLATGELFF. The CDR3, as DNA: TGCGCCAGCAGCTTGGCCACCGGGGAGCTGTTTTTT.

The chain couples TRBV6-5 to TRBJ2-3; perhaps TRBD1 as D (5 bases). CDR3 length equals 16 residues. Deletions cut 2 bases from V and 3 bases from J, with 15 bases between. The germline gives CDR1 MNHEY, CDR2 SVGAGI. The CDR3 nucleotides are TGTGCCAGCAGTTACAGGGGCGGAGTTGGAACAGATACGCAGTATTTT. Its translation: CASSYRGGVGTDTQYF.

The CDR3 reads CASSTTGGPNYGYTF. The CDR3 DNA is TGTGCCAGCAGTACCACAGGGGGACCAAACTATGGCTACACCTTC. This chain links TRBV6-5 with TRBJ1-2; 8 bases fit TRBD1. J was trimmed by 2 bases and V by 5 bases; bases with no gene match: 7. This CDR3 is 15 amino acids long. Germline V gene sequence: CDR1 MNHEY, CDR2 SVGAGI.

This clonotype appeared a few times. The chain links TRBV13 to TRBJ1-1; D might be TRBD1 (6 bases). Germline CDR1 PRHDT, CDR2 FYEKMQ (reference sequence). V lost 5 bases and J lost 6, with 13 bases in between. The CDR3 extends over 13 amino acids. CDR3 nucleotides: TGTGCCAGCAGCATATGGGACAAATCTGAAGCTTTCTTT. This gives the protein CASSIWDKSEAFF.

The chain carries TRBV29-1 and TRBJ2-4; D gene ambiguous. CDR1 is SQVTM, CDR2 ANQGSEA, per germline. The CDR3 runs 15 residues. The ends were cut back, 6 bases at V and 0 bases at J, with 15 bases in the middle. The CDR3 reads CSVRPNTLAKNIQYF. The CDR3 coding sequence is TGCAGCGTAAGACCGAACACTTTAGCCAAAAACATTCAGTACTTC.

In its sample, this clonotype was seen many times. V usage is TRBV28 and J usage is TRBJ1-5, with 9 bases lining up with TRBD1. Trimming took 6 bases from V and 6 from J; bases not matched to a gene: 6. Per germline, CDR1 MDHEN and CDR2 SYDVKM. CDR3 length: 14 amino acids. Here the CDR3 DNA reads TGTGCCAGCAGCTGGGGACAGGGAAGTCAGCCCCAGCATTTT. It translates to CASSWGQGSQPQHF.

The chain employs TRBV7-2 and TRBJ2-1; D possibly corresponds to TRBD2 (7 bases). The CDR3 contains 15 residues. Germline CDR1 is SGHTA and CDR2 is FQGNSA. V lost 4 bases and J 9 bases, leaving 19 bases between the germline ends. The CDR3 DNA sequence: TGTGCCAGCAGCTCCCGGAACAGGGAGGGGGGTGAGCAGTTCTTC. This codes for CASSSRNREGGEQFF.

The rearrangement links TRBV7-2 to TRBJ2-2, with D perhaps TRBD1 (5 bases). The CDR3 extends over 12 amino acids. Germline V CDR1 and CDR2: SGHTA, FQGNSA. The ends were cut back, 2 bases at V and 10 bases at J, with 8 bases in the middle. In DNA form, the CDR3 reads TGTGCCAGCAGCTTACAGGGTGTGGAGCTGTTTTTT. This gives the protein CASSLQGVELFF.

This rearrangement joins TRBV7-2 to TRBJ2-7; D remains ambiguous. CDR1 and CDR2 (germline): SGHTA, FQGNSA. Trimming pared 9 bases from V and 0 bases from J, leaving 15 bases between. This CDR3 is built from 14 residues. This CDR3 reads CARVLPQSSYEQYF. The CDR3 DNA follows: TGTGCCAGAGTTCTCCCCCAGAGCTCCTACGAGCAGTACTTC.

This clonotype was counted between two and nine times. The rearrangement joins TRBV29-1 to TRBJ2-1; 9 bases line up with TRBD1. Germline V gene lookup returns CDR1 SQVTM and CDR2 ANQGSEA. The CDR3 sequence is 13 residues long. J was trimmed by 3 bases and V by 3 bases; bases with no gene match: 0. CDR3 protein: CSVEDRGYNEQFF. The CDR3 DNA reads TGCAGCGTTGAGGACAGGGGCTACAATGAGCAGTTCTTC.

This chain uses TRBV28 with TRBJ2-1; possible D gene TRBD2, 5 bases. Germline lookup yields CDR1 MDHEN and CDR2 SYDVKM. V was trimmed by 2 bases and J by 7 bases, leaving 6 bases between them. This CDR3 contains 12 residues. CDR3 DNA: TGTGCCAGCAGTTTACGGAGGAATGAGCAGTTCTTC. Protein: CASSLRRNEQFF.

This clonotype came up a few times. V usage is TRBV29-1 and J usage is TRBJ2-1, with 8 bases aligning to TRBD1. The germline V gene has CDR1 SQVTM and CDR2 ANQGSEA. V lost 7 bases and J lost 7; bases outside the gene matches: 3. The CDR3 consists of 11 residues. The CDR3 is CSGTGLNEQFF. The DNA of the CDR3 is TGCAGCGGGACAGGGTTGAATGAGCAGTTCTTC.

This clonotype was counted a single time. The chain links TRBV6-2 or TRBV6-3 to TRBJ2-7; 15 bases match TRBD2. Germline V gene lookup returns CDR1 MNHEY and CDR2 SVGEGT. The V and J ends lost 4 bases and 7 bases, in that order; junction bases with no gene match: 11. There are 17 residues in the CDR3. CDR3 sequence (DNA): TGTGCCAGCAGTTTCGCCTCGGGACTAGCGGGAGGCAGGGAGCAGTACTTC. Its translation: CASSFASGLAGGREQYF.

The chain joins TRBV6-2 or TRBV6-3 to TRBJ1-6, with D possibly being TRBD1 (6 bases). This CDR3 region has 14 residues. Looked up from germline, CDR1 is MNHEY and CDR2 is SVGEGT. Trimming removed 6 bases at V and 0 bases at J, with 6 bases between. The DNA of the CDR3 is TGTGCCAGCAGAGGGGGCTCCTATAATTCACCCCTCCACTTT. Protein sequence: CASRGGSYNSPLHF.

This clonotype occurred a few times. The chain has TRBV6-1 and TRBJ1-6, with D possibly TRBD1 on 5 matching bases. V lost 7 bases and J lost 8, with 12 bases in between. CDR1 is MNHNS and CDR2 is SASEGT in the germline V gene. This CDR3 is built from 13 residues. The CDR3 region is CASMGQGDSPLHF. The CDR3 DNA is TGTGCCAGCATGGGGCAGGGCGATTCACCCCTCCACTTT.

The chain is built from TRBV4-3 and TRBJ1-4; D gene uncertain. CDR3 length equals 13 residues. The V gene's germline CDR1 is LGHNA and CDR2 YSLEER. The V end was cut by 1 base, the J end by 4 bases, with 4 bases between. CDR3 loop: CASSQVYNEKLFF. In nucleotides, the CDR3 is TGCGCCAGCAGCCAAGTCTATAATGAAAAACTGTTTTTT.

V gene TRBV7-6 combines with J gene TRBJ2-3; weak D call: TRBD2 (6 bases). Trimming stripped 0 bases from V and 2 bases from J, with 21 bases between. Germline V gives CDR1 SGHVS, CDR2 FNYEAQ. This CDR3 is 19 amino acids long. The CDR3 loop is CASSLAAGRGRGDTDTQYF. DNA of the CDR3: TGTGCCAGCAGCTTAGCGGCTGGTCGGGGACGCGGGGACACAGATACGCAGTATTTT.

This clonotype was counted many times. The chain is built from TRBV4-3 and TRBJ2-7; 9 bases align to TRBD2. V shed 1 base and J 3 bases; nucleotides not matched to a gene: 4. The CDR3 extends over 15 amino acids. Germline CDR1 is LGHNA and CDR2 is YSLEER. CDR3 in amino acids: CASSQGFSGGYEQYF. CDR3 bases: TGCGCCAGCAGCCAAGGATTTAGCGGGGGCTACGAGCAGTACTTC.

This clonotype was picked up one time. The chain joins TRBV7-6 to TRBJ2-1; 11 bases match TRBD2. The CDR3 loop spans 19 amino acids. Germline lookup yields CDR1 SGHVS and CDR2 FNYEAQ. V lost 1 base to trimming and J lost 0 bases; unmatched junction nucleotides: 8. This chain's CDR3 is CASSLVPSGGISSYNEQFF. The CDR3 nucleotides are TGTGCCAGCAGCTTAGTGCCTAGCGGGGGGATCAGCTCCTACAATGAGCAGTTCTTC. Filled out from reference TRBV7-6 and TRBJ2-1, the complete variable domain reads GAGVSQSPRYKVTKRGQDVALRCDPISGHVSLYWYRQALGQGPEFLTYFNYEAQQDKSGLPNDRFSAERPEGSISTLTIQRTEQRDSAMYRCASSLVPSGGISSYNEQFFGPGTRLTVL.